This TCR beta chain was sequenced during a study of shared clonotypes between healthy human individuals. Study summary: Those who served as donors were a couple of women and a few men between the ages of 18 and 49.

Measured with immunoSEQ multiplex PCR; TCRdb has only the in-frame clones, and not every one. The sample has around 700,000 clones; 55% to 85% are singletons. The donor population consisted of healthy HIV-negative adults with no recent acute infections or vaccinations. Worth noting for this clone: The antigen remains unidentified.

The V gene's germline CDR1 is MDHEN and CDR2 SYDVKM. This CDR3 spans 14 amino acids. V gave up 2 bases and J gave up 4 bases, with 12 bases separating them. General study findings and limits: A small donor pool kept down the genetic and exposure-history diversity that was represented.

The source of this sequence is a woman aged 25 to 39 in good health. Sequencing was done on a sample of memory CD4+ T cells sorted from blood. Indicated subset: CD45RA-negative fraction. This chain joins TRBV28 and TRBJ2-7; possibly TRBD2 for D (6 bases). CDR3 DNA sequence: TGTGCCAGCAGTTTAGCACTAGCAGATTACGAGCAGTACTTC. This gives the protein CASSLALADYEQYF. Filled out from reference TRBV28 and TRBJ2-7, the complete variable domain reads DVKVTQSSRYLVKRTGEKVFLECVQDMDHENMFWYRQDPGLGLRLIYFSYDVKMKEKGDIPEGYSVSREKKERFSLILESASTNQTSMYLCASSLALADYEQYFGPGTRLTVT.